Detailed here is one T cell receptor (beta chain). Some clones are missing from TCRdb's copy, which holds only in-frame ones; the method was immunoSEQ multiplex PCR. The table shows around 32,000 clones, with 80% occurring only once. CDR1 is MNHEY and CDR2 is SMNVEV in the germline V gene (reference sequence). This CDR3 comprises 15 residues. V was pared by 4 bases and J by 3 bases, with 5 bases of the junction left unmatched. Time point: after neoadjuvant nivolumab, at surgical resection. This record comes from a study of neoadjuvant anti-PD-1 for oral cavity cancer. The chain uses TRBV27 and TRBJ1-4, with 7 bases matching TRBD1. The source of this sequence is a person between 40 and 79 years old with oral cavity squamous cell carcinoma. Here the sequenced sample was PBMCs, taken after nivolumab (anti-PD-1) treatment. The CDR3 region has the DNA TGTGCCAGCAGTTCCACAGGGACAGCTAATGAAAAACTGTTTTTT. Its translation is CASSSTGTANEKLFF.